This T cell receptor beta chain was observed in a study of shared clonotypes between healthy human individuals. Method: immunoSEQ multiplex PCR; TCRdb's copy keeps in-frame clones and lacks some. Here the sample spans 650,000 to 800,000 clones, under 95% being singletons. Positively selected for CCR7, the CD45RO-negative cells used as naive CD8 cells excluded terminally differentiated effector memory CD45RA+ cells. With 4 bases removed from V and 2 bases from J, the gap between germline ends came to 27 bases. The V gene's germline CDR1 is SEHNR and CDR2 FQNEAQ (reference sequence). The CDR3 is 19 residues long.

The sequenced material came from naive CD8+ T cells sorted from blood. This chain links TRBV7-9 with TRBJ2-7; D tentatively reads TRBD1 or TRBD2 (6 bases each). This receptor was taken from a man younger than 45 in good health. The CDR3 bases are TGTGCCAGCAGCTCACCACCTCGGGGGCAGGGCGAAGTACCCTACGAGCAGTACTTC. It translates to CASSSPPRGQGEVPYEQYF.